This T cell receptor (beta chain) was found in a study of T-cell reconstitution after alpha-beta-depleted transplantation in children. CDR1 and CDR2 from the germline V gene are SGDLS and YYNGEE. With V trimmed by 1 base and J by 2 bases, 1 base remained unmatched. There are 15 residues in the CDR3. Unique molecular identifiers tagged the TCRbeta library. One entry per CDR3 protein, called by TCRdb with MiXCR from the PCR reads. The sample shows about 72,000 distinct CDR3 sequences, roughly 6.6% of them seen only once. The sequence derives from a human donor who donated a stem cell graft to a child with acute lymphoblastic leukemia. The chain carries TRBV9 and TRBJ2-7; 12 nucleotides agree with TRBD2. The sample consisted of PBMCs from the stem cell graft donor, taken from the stem cell graft. The CDR3 DNA reads as TGTGCCAGCAGCGTACTAGCGGGGGGGACCTACGAGCAGTACTTC. Translation gives CASSVLAGGTYEQYF.